Listed below are T cell receptor beta chains from one sample, sequenced in a study of blood T cells in healthy people across ages. TCRdb re-derived calls from the 5' RACE reads in MiXCR, one entry per CDR3 protein. The sample carries about 1.6 million distinct CDR3 sequences, roughly a third recorded once. Source material: blood. Every receptor here comes from a young woman in good health. Each CDR3 is given with its conserved first and last residue. Each record gives: clone size, J gene, D gene, V gene, CDR3 DNA, CDR3 protein. D genes are given only for firm matches. Rows may omit the clone size; those that give it use once, few, many or a size class.

>few|TRBJ2-4|NA|TRBV18
TGTGCCAGCTCACATTCGGTAGCCAAAAACATTCAGTACTTC
CASSHSVAKNIQYF
>few|TRBJ2-5|TRBD1|TRBV7-9
TGTGCCAGCAGCTTAAAGGACAGGGTATTGGAGACCCAGTACTTC
CASSLKDRVLETQYF
>NA|TRBJ2-1|NA|TRBV7-8
TGTGCCAGCAGCTTATCAACGGGAAGGTACAATGAGCAGTTCTTC
CASSLSTGRYNEQFF
>NA|TRBJ2-6|NA|TRBV20-1
TGCAGTGCTAGAGATATCGTCCAGGGGGCCAACGTCCTGACTTTC
CSARDIVQGANVLTF
>NA|TRBJ2-1|NA|TRBV15
TGTGCCACCAGAGGAGTGTCGGAGGGCCCCTATGAGCAGTTCTTC
CATRGVSEGPYEQFF
>few|TRBJ2-1|TRBD2|TRBV7-3
TGTGCCAGCAGCTTAAACTCCGGGACTAGCGGGGCCAATGAGCAGTTCTTC
CASSLNSGTSGANEQFF
>NA|TRBJ2-7|NA|TRBV20-1
TGCAGCGCTATGCTTAGCTCCTACGAGCAGTACTTC
CSAMLSSYEQYF
>few|TRBJ1-2|NA|TRBV3-1
TGTGCCAGCAGCCCCACGGGGGGCGCGTTTCATGGCTACACCTTC
CASSPTGGAFHGYTF
>NA|TRBJ1-2|NA|TRBV10-2
TGCGCCAGCAGTGATGGGACGACGATTCTCTATGGCTACACCTTC
CASSDGTTILYGYTF
>many|TRBJ2-1|NA|TRBV10-3
TGTGCCATCGGGCGGCAGAATTTCAATGAGCAGTTCTTC
CAIGRQNFNEQFF
>NA|TRBJ1-2|NA|TRBV6-6
TGTGCCAGCAGTTACTCGACGGGGGCCGGCTATGGCTACACCTTC
CASSYSTGAGYGYTF
>NA|TRBJ2-3|NA|TRBV10-3
TGTGCCATCAGTGATACGGGCCCGGAGAGCACAGATACGCAGTATTTT
CAISDTGPESTDTQYF
>few|TRBJ2-1|TRBD2|TRBV7-9
TGTGCCAGCAGCACGGGACTAGCGGCTAACAATGAGCAGTTCTTC
CASSTGLAANNEQFF
>NA|TRBJ1-2|NA|TRBV29-1
TGCAGCGTTGTGGAGGGAATGGGGGGCTACACCTTC
CSVVEGMGGYTF
>few|TRBJ1-5|NA|TRBV6-1
TGTGCCAGCAGTGACAGAGGGGTGAGCAATCAGCCCCAGCATTTT
CASSDRGVSNQPQHF
>many|TRBJ2-5|TRBD1|TRBV9
TGTGCCAGCAGCGTAAAGGACAGGCAAGAGACCCAGTACTTC
CASSVKDRQETQYF
>NA|TRBJ2-1|TRBD2|TRBV4-2
TGTGCCAGCAGCCAAGGACTAGCGGGGGGAAACTCCTACAATGAGCAGTTCTTC
CASSQGLAGGNSYNEQFF
>NA|TRBJ2-5|NA|TRBV14
TGTGCCAGCAGCCAAGATCTTGCGCCCTCGGGGGAGACCCAGTACTTC
CASSQDLAPSGETQYF
>NA|TRBJ2-3|NA|TRBV2
TGTGCCAGCGCTACAGGGGCGGGAAACACAGATACGCAGTATTTT
CASATGAGNTDTQYF
>NA|TRBJ2-5|NA|TRBV24-1
TGTGCCACCAGTGACGATATAATCCAAGAGACCCAGTACTTC
CATSDDIIQETQYF
>NA|TRBJ2-3|TRBD2|TRBV11-2
TGTGCCAGCAGCTTAGAGTTAGCGGGCACAGGTACGCAGTATTTT
CASSLELAGTGTQYF
>many|TRBJ2-7|TRBD1|TRBV5-1
TGCGCCAGCAGCTTGCGGGACAGGGTAACGGAGCAGTACTTC
CASSLRDRVTEQYF
>few|TRBJ1-6|NA|TRBV9
TGTGCCAGCAGCGCTACCGGGGGAAATAATTCACCCCTCCACTTT
CASSATGGNNSPLHF
>NA|TRBJ2-3|NA|TRBV11-2
TGTGCCAGCAGCTTGGTTGGGGAATTGTCAGATACGCAGTATTTT
CASSLVGELSDTQYF
>few|TRBJ2-3|NA|TRBV28
TGTGCCAGCACCGAACCTGGACGGGATAGTGTGGATACGCAGTATTTT
CASTEPGRDSVDTQYF
>few|TRBJ1-1|NA|TRBV29-1
TGCAGCGTTTTCTGGGGGGCGAGGGACACTGAAGCTTTCTTT
CSVFWGARDTEAFF
>NA|TRBJ1-2|TRBD1|TRBV12-3/TRBV12-4
TGTGCCAGCAGTTTAGGGGACAGGGGTAGCTGTGGCTACACCTTC
CASSLGDRGSCGYTF